Described below is a single T cell receptor (beta chain) sequence and its context. What it binds is not known. This specimen comes from a study of shared clonotypes between healthy human individuals. General observations from the study: Non-shared clonotypes had lower generation probabilities than clonotypes shared by all four sorted-subset donors.

This CDR3 is 14 amino acids long. Germline values: CDR1 SGHRS, CDR2 YFSETQ. V was clipped by 4 bases and J by 2 bases, with 13 bases between them. Sequencing used immunoSEQ multiplex PCR; TCRdb keeps in-frame clones, though not all of them. The sample has some 1.1 million clones; about 72% are singletons. This chain connects TRBV5-1 to TRBJ2-7, with D perhaps TRBD2 (5 bases). The clonotype comes from a man between 18 and 35 years old in good health. Some clones in this sample may be carry-over from other donors' samples. The sequenced material came from memory CD4+ T cells from PBMCs. Sample subset: CD45RA-negative fraction. The chain's CDR3 is CASSAPEGTYEQYF. The CDR3 DNA is TGCGCCAGCAGCGCTCCCGAGGGTACCTACGAGCAGTACTTC.